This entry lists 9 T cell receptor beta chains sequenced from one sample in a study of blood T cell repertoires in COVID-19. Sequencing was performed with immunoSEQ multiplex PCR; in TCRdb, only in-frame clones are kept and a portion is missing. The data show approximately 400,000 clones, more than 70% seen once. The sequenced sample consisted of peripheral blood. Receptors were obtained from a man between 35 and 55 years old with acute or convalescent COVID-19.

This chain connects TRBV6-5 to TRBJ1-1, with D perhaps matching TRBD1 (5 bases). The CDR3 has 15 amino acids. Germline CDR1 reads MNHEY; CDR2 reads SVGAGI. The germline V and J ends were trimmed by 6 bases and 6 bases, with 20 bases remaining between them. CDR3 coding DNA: TGTGCCAGCAGCGCCCCCAGGGTTCTGTTATCTGAAGCTTTCTTT. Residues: CASSAPRVLLSEAFF.

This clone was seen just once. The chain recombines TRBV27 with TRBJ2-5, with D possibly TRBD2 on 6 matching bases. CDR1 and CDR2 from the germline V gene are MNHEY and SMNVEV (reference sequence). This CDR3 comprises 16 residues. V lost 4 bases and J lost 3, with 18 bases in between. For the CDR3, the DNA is TGTGCCAGCAGTTCTCGCACGCCGGGACTCAAAGAGACCCAGTACTTC. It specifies CASSSRTPGLKETQYF.

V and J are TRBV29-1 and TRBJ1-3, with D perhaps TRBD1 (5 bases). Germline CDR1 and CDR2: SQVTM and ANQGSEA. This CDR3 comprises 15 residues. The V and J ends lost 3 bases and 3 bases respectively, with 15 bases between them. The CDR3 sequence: CSVDRPGGVGNTIYF. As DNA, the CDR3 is TGCAGCGTTGATCGTCCCGGAGGGGTTGGAAACACCATATATTTT.

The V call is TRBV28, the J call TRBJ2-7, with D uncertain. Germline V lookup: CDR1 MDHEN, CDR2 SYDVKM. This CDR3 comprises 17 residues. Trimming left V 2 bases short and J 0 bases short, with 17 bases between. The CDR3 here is CASSLNVIGQSSYEQYF. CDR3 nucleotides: TGTGCCAGCAGTTTAAATGTCATTGGCCAAAGCTCCTACGAGCAGTACTTC.

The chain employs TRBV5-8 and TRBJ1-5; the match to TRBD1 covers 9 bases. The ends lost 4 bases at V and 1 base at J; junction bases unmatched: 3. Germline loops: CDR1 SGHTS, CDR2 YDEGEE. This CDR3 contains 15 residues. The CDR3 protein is CASSTGQGSNQPQHF. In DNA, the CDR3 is TGTGCCAGCAGCACCGGACAGGGGAGCAATCAGCCCCAGCATTTT. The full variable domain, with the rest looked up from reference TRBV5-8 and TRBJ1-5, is EAGVTQSPTHLIKTRGQQATLRCSPISGHTSVYWYQQALGLGLQFLLWYDEGEERNRGNFPPRFSGRQFPNYSSELNVNALELEDSALYLCASSTGQGSNQPQHFGDGTRLSIL.

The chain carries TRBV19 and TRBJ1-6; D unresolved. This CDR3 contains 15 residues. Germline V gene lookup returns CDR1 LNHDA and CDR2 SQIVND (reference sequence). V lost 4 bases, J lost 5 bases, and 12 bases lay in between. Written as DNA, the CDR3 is TGTGCCAGTAGTAAGGCGGGCCCAAATAATTCACCCCTCCACTTT. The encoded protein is CASSKAGPNNSPLHF.

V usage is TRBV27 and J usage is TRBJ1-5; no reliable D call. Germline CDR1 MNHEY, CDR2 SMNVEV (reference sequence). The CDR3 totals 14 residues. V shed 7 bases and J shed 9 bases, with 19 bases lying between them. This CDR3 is CASTPGMDVGPQHF. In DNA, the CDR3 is TGTGCCAGCACCCCGGGGATGGATGTTGGGCCCCAGCATTTT.

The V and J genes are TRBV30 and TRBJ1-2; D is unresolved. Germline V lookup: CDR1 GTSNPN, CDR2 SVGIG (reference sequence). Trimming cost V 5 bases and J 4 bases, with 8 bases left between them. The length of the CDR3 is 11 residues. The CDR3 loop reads CAWALAYGYTF. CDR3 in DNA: TGTGCCTGGGCCTTGGCCTATGGCTACACCTTC.

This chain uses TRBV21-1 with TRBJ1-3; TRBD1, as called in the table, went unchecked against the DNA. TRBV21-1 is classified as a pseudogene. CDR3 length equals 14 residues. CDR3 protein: CASSTPGPGNTIYF. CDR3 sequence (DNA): TGTGCCAGCAGCACCCCAGGGCCTGGAAACACCATATATTTT.